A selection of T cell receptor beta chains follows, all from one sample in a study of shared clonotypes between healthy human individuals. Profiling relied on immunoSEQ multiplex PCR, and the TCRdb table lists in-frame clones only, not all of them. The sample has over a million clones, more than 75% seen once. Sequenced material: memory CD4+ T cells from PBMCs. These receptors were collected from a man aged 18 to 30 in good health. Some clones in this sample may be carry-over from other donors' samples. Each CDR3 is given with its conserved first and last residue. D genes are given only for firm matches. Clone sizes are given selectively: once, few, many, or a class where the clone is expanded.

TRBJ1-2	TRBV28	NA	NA	CASSGAGRGYTF	TGTGCCAGCAGTGGGGCTGGGCGAGGCTACACCTTC
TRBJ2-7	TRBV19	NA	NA	CASSSMRRGTYEQYF	TGTGCCAGTAGTTCAATGCGTCGCGGGACCTACGAGCAGTACTTC
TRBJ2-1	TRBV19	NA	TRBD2	CASSITGRVGNEQFF	TGTGCCAGTAGTATCACCGGGAGGGTTGGAAATGAGCAGTTCTTC
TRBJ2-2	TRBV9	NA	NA	CASSVFIGELFF	TGTGCCAGCAGCGTATTTATCGGGGAGCTGTTTTTT
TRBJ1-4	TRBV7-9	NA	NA	CASSFRNLNEKLFF	TGTGCCAGCAGCTTTAGGAACCTTAATGAAAAACTGTTTTTT
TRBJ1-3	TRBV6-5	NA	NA	CASRRTGDSGNTIYF	TGTGCCAGCAGGCGGACGGGGGACTCTGGAAACACCATATATTTT
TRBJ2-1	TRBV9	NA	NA	CASSAILSRGQQFF	TGTGCCAGCAGCGCTATCCTTTCCCGGGGCCAGCAGTTCTTC
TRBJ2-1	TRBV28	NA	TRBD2	CASSLGGSRYNEQFF	TGTGCCAGCAGTTTAGGCGGGAGCCGCTACAATGAGCAGTTCTTC
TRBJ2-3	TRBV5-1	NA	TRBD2	CASSLVLREFDTQYF	TGCGCCAGCAGCTTGGTGTTGCGGGAGTTTGATACGCAGTATTTT
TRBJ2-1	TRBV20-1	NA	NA	CSAREGRQFF	TGCAGTGCTAGAGAAGGGCGGCAGTTCTTC
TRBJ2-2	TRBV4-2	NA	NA	CASGQRGGGRNTGELFF	TGTGCCAGCGGACAGAGGGGCGGTGGACGGAACACCGGGGAGCTGTTTTTT
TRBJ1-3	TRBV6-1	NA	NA	CASSPGISGNTIYF	TGTGCCAGCAGCCCCGGGATATCTGGAAACACCATATATTTT
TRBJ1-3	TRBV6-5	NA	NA	CASSRTPSGGSTIYF	TGTGCCAGCAGTCGAACACCCTCCGGAGGGAGCACCATATATTTT
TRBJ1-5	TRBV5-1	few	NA	CASSLVSLDNQPQHF	TGCGCCAGCAGCTTGGTTAGCCTAGACAATCAGCCCCAGCATTTT
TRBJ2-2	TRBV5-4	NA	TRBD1	CASSNKQGAGTGELFF	TGTGCCAGCAGCAACAAACAGGGGGCTGGCACCGGGGAGCTGTTTTTT
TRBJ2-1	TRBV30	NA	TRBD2	CAWTSGYNEQFF	TGTGCCTGGACTAGCGGTTACAATGAGCAGTTCTTC
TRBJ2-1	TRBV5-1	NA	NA	CASSLGADYNEQFF	TGCGCCAGCAGCTTGGGAGCGGACTACAATGAGCAGTTCTTC
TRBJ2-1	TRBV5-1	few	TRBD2	CASSRTGTSYNEQFF	TGCGCCAGCAGTCGGACCGGGACTAGCTACAATGAGCAGTTCTTC
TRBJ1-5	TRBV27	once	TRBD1	CASSSYRGRDQPQHF	TGTGCCAGCAGCAGTTACAGGGGGCGCGATCAGCCCCAGCATTTT
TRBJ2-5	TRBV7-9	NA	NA	CASSLVPQGETQYF	TGTGCCAGCAGCTTAGTTCCCCAGGGGGAGACCCAGTACTTC